The TCR beta chain described here comes from a study of T cell repertoires in cytomegalovirus infection. In regard to this clonotype: The antigen is undetermined.

Germline CDR1 and CDR2: LNHNV and YYDKDF (reference sequence). The V and J ends lost 1 base and 6 bases, in that order; junction bases with no gene match: 4. CDR3 length: 15 residues. TCRdb recomputed calls from the reads with MiXCR, one row per CDR3 protein. The sample consists of 310,000 or so distinct CDR3 sequences, 20% to 25% of them appearing once. Findings and limits, study-wide: Identification of carriers of CMV plus the relevant HLA was achieved through cumulative public TCR beta family frequency. The ex vivo response was dominated by HLA-C-restricted CMV-specific TCR beta clonotypes.

The receptor's source is a human donor in good health (CMV status not recorded). Some clones in this sample may be carry-over from other donors' samples. V and J are TRBV15 and TRBJ1-4; 8 positions agree with TRBD1. The material sequenced was cultured PBMCs, taken from culture after CMV antigen stimulation. The CDR3 loop reads CATSRGGQGDEKLFF. CDR3 coding DNA: TGTGCCACCAGCAGAGGCGGACAGGGTGATGAAAAACTGTTTTTT. Variable domain in full (rest from reference TRBV15 and TRBJ1-4): DAMVIQNPRYQVTQFGKPVTLSCSQTLNHNVMYWYQQKSSQAPKLLFHYYDKDFNNEADTPDNFQSRRPNTSFCFLDIRSPGLGDTAMYLCATSRGGQGDEKLFFGSGTQLSVL.